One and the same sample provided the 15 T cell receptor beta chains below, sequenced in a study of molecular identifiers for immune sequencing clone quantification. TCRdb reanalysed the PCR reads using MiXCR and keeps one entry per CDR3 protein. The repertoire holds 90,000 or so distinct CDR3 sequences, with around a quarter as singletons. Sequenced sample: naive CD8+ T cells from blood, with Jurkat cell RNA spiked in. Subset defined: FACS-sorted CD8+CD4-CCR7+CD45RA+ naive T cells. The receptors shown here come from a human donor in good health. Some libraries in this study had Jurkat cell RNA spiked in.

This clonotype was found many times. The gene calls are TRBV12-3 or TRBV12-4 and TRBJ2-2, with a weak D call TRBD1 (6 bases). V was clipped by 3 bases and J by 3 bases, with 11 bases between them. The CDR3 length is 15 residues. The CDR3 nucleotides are TGTGCCAGCAGTTTCCTGGGGGCCTACACCGGGGAGCTGTTTTTT. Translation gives CASSFLGAYTGELFF.

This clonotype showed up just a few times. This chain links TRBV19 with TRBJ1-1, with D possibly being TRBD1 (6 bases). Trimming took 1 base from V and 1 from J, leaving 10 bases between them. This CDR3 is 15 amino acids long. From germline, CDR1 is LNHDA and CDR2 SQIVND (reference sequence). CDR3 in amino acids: CASSIVGTSNTEAFF. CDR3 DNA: TGTGCCAGTAGTATAGTGGGGACATCGAACACTGAAGCTTTCTTT.

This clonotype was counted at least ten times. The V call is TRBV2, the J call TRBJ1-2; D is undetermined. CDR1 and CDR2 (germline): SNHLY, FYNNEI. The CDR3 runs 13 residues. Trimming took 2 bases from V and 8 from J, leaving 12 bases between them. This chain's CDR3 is CASSEFVPFGYTF. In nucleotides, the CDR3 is TGTGCCAGCAGTGAATTCGTCCCGTTCGGCTACACCTTC. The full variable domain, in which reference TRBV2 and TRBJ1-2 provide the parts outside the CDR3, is EPEVTQTPSHQVTQMGQEVILRCVPISNHLYFYWYRQILGQKVEFLVSFYNNEISEKSEIFDDQFSVERPDGSNFTLKIRSTKLEDSAMYFCASSEFVPFGYTFGSGTRLTVV.

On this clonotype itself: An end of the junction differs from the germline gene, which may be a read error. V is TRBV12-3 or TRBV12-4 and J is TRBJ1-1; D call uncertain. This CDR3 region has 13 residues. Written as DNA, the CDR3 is TGTGCCGGCAGTTTGTACCTGAACACTGAAGCTTTCTTT. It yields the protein CAGSLYLNTEAFF.

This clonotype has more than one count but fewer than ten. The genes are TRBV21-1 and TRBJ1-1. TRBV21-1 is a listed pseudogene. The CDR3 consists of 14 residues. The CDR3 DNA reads TGTGCCAGCAGCAAAAAGAGGGTTAACACTGAAGCTTTCTTT. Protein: CASSKKRVNTEAFF.

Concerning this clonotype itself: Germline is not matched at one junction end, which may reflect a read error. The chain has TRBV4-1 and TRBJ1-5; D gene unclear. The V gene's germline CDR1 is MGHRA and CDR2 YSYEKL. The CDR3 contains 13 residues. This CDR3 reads CARSRPHNQPPHF. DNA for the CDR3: TGCGCCCGCAGCCGACCACACAATCAGCCCCCGCATTTT.

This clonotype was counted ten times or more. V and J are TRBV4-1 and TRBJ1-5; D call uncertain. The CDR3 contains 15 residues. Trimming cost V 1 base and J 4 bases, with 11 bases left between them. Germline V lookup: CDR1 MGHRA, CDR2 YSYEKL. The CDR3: CASSQVPRENQPQHF. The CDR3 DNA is TGCGCCAGCAGCCAAGTTCCCAGAGAGAATCAGCCCCAGCATTTT.

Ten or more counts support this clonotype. CDR3 in DNA: TGTGCCAGCAGCCAAGAGAAGGGGGTGAACACTGAAGCTTTCTTT. It yields the protein CASSQEKGVNTEAFF. This chain connects TRBV3-1 to TRBJ1-1; maybe TRBD1 (6 bases). There are 15 residues in the CDR3. Trimming shortened V by 0 bases and J by 0 bases, and 8 bases separated the two germline ends. Germline values: CDR1 LGHDT, CDR2 YNNKEL (reference sequence).

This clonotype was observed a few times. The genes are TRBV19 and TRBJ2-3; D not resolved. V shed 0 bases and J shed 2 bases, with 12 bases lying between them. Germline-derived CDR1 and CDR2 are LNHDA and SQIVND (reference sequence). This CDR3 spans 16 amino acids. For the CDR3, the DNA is TGTGCCAGTAGTATAGATCTCCTTACTTTCACAGATACGCAGTATTTT. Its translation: CASSIDLLTFTDTQYF.

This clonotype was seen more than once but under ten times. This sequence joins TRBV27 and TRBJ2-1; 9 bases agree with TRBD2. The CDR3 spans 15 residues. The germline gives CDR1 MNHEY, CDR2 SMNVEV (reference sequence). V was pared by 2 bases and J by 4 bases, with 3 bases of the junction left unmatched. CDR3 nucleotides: TGTGCCAGCAGTTTAGATAGCGGGGGTTACAATGAGCAGTTCTTC. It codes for CASSLDSGGYNEQFF.

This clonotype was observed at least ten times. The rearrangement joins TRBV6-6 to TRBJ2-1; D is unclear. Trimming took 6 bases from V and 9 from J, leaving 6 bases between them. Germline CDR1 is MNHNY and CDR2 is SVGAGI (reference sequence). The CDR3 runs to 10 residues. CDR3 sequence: CASRSSEQFF. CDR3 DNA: TGTGCCAGCAGAAGTAGTGAGCAGTTCTTC.

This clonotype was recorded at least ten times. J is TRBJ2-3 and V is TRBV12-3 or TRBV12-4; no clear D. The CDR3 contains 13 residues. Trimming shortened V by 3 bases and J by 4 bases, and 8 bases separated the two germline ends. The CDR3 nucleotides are TGTGCCAGCAGTTTCCACCCCGCAGATACGCAGTATTTT. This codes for CASSFHPADTQYF.

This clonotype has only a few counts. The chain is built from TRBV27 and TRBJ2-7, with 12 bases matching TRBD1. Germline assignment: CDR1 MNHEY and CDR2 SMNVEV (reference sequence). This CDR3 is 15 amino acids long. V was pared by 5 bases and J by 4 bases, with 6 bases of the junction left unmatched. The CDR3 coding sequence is TGTGCCAGCAGTGCGGGGACAGGGGGCTTGTACGAGCAGTACTTC. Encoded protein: CASSAGTGGLYEQYF.

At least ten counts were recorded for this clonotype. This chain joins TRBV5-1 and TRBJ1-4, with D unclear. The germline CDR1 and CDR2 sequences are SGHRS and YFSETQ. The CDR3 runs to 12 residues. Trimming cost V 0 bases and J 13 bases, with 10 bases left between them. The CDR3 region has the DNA TGCGCCAGCAGCTTGGGAGGAGATGGACTGTTTTTT. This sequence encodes CASSLGGDGLFF.

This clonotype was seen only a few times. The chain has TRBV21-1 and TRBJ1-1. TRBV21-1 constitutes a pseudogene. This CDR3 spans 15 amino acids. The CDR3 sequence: CASSKSLVMNTEAFF. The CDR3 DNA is TGTGCCAGCAGCAAAAGTCTCGTAATGAACACTGAAGCTTTCTTT.